This TCR beta chain was sequenced for a study of T cells after yellow fever vaccination. Study-level results: Weaker, the secondary response peaked sooner, at day 5 versus 15.

TCRdb passed the 5' RACE reads through MiXCR, listing each CDR3 protein once. The table records 200,000 to 250,000 distinct CDR3 sequences, 3.2% of them present only once. Germline CDR1 reads MDHEN; CDR2 reads SYDVKM. The CDR3 is 16 amino acids. V was trimmed by 4 bases and J by 3 bases, leaving 16 bases between them. About this clonotype: The antigen remains undetermined.

This clonotype was obtained from a man between 18 and 35 years old who received the YFV17D yellow fever vaccine. This specimen consisted of CD4+ T cells sorted from PBMCs, obtained 10 days after the yellow fever booster vaccination. The rearrangement links TRBV28 to TRBJ1-5, with D possibly being TRBD1 (5 bases). In DNA, the CDR3 is TGTGCCAGCAGTTCCCGTGGGGGGGGACCCAATCAGCCCCAGCATTTT. Residues: CASSSRGGGPNQPQHF.